The 28 T cell receptor beta chains presented below share a single source sample, sequenced in a study of OX40 agonist ivuxolimab in advanced cancers. Some clones are missing from TCRdb's copy, which holds only in-frame ones; the method was immunoSEQ multiplex PCR. The table lists tens of thousands of clones, around 86% of them singletons. Sequences were derived from CD4+ or CD8+ T cells sorted from blood, sampled in a trial of the OX40 agonist ivuxolimab. All receptors come from an adult with an advanced solid tumor such as melanoma, head and neck, liver or kidney cancer.

J is TRBJ1-1 and V is TRBV5-1, with 7 bases that match TRBD1. With 2 bases clipped from V and 3 bases from J, the junction kept 10 bases outside the gene matches. CDR1 and CDR2 (germline): SGHRS, YFSETQ. The CDR3 is made up of 16 amino acids. CDR3 protein: CASSLGDRDLYTEAFF. The DNA for the CDR3 is TGCGCCAGCAGCTTAGGAGACAGGGACCTATACACTGAAGCTTTCTTT.

This chain connects TRBV5-1 to TRBJ1-1; D is perhaps TRBD1 (6 bases). Germline V gene sequence: CDR1 SGHRS, CDR2 YFSETQ. The CDR3 is 14 amino acids. Trimming pared 7 bases from V and 1 base from J, leaving 14 bases between. CDR3 region: CASSWGLGNTEAFF. Here the CDR3 DNA reads TGCGCCAGCTCCTGGGGGCTAGGGAACACTGAAGCTTTCTTT.

The chain carries TRBV28 and TRBJ1-1; 7 bases map to TRBD1. The V gene's germline CDR1 is MDHEN and CDR2 SYDVKM. V lost 9 bases, J lost 5 bases, and 15 bases stayed unmatched. This CDR3 comprises 15 residues. CDR3 DNA: TGTGCCAGTTGGGGTTGGAGGGGGCATCGGACTGAAGCTTTCTTT. Its protein is CASWGWRGHRTEAFF.

The chain uses TRBV2 and TRBJ1-5; 10 bases agree with TRBD1. Germline V lookup: CDR1 SNHLY, CDR2 FYNNEI. The J segment lost 1 base and the V segment lost 4 bases, leaving 4 bases of the junction unmatched. There are 16 residues in the CDR3. CDR3 sequence (DNA): TGTGCCAGCAGTGGACAGGGGGCAGCGAGCAATCAGCCCCAGCATTTT. Amino acid sequence: CASSGQGAASNQPQHF.

This clone was seen more than once but under ten times. V usage is TRBV27 and J usage is TRBJ2-7; maybe TRBD1 (6 bases). The ends were cut back, 1 base at V and 4 bases at J, with 8 bases in the middle. The CDR3 consists of 13 residues. The germline gives CDR1 MNHEY, CDR2 SMNVEV (reference sequence). The CDR3 region is CASSLWGPYEQYF. In nucleotides, the CDR3 is TGTGCCAGCAGTTTATGGGGGCCTTACGAGCAGTACTTC.

This sequence joins TRBV19 and TRBJ1-1; D possibly corresponds to TRBD1 (5 bases). Germline V gives CDR1 LNHDA, CDR2 SQIVND (reference sequence). Trimming removed 10 bases at V and 4 bases at J, with 19 bases between. The CDR3 has 14 amino acids. The CDR3, as DNA: TGTGCCACCAAAGAGTCCCGGGGCTCCACTGAAGCTTTCTTT. The encoded protein is CATKESRGSTEAFF.

The chain combines TRBV9 with TRBJ2-3; D assignment may be TRBD1 or TRBD2 (5 bases each). Trimming pared 4 bases from V and 4 bases from J, leaving 22 bases between. Germline CDR1 and CDR2: SGDLS and YYNGEE. CDR3 length: 17 amino acids. The CDR3: CASSITGTPLKADTQYF. The DNA for the CDR3 is TGTGCCAGCAGCATCACCGGGACCCCTCTTAAGGCAGATACGCAGTATTTT.

This sequence joins TRBV19 and TRBJ2-2; 9 nucleotides line up with TRBD2. CDR1 and CDR2 (germline): LNHDA, SQIVND (reference sequence). With V trimmed by 4 bases and J by 4 bases, 13 bases remained unmatched. The CDR3 sequence is 18 residues long. The chain's CDR3 is CASSRPSTSGFGTGELFF. CDR3 DNA: TGTGCCAGTAGTAGACCCTCCACTAGCGGGTTCGGCACCGGGGAGCTGTTTTTT.

The genes are TRBV15 and TRBJ2-1, with TRBD1 matching over 8 bases. V trimming: 4 bases; J trimming: 2 bases; junction bases outside the gene matches: 1. Germline-derived CDR1 and CDR2 are LNHNV and YYDKDF (reference sequence). This CDR3 is built from 14 residues. CDR3 DNA sequence: TGTGCCACCAGCACAGGGGGCGCCTACAATGAGCAGTTCTTC. It yields the protein CATSTGGAYNEQFF.

This clone has only a few counts. The chain employs TRBV29-1 and TRBJ1-5; D uncertain. There are 12 residues in the CDR3. Germline values: CDR1 SQVTM, CDR2 ANQGSEA. The V and J ends lost 4 bases and 8 bases respectively, with 12 bases between them. Written as DNA, the CDR3 is TGCAGCGTTGGCGGACCTGAGAAGCCCCAGCATTTT. Its translation: CSVGGPEKPQHF.

This sequence joins TRBV27 and TRBJ1-1; D perhaps matches TRBD1 (6 bases). V was shortened by 4 bases and J by 5 bases, with 17 bases between the two germline ends. CDR3 length: 15 amino acids. The germline CDR1 and CDR2 sequences are MNHEY and SMNVEV (reference sequence). CDR3: CASSSRGRGTTEAFF. The CDR3 bases are TGTGCCAGCAGTTCCCGGGGGCGGGGCACGACTGAAGCTTTCTTT.

The chain recombines TRBV19 with TRBJ1-5; D possibly corresponds to TRBD1 (6 bases). Trimming took 7 bases from V and 3 from J, leaving 16 bases between them. The CDR3 runs to 15 residues. Germline assignment: CDR1 LNHDA and CDR2 SQIVND (reference sequence). CDR3 in DNA: TGTGCCAGTACTCTAGGGGGGGCGAACAATCAGCCCCAGCATTTT. Translation: CASTLGGANNQPQHF.

This clone has a single count. This chain links TRBV7-2 with TRBJ1-2; D is uncertain. Trimming took off 1 base at V and 0 bases at J, with 9 bases between the two ends. This CDR3 has 15 amino acids. Germline-derived CDR1 and CDR2 are SGHTA and FQGNSA. As DNA, the CDR3 is TGTGCCAGCAGCTTAGTCTCAGGAGCTAACTATGGCTACACCTTC. It translates to CASSLVSGANYGYTF.

This chain connects TRBV7-9 to TRBJ2-5; no clear D gene. Germline CDR1 SEHNR, CDR2 FQNEAQ (reference sequence). Trimming took off 5 bases at V and 7 bases at J, with 17 bases between the two ends. CDR3 length: 14 residues. CDR3 amino acids: CASSPTEIRLTQYF. The CDR3 DNA is TGTGCCAGCAGCCCGACGGAGATCAGGTTGACCCAGTACTTC.

This clone appeared a few times. The V and J genes are TRBV18 and TRBJ1-4, with TRBD1 as a possible D gene (5 bases). This CDR3 region has 16 residues. Deletions cut 6 bases from V and 0 bases from J, with 14 bases between. Germline V gene lookup returns CDR1 KGHSH and CDR2 LQKENI. The chain's CDR3 is CASSPTAYATNEKLFF. CDR3 sequence (DNA): TGTGCCAGCTCGCCGACAGCATATGCAACTAATGAAAAACTGTTTTTT.

The chain joins TRBV28 to TRBJ1-2; D ambiguous. The germline CDR1 and CDR2 sequences are MDHEN and SYDVKM. This CDR3 is built from 14 residues. V shed 7 bases and J shed 0 bases, with 12 bases lying between them. The CDR3 nucleotides read TGTGCCAGCAACCTGGCCCTAACTAACTATGGCTACACCTTC. This translates into CASNLALTNYGYTF.

The rearrangement links TRBV7-3 to TRBJ1-2; possible D gene TRBD1, 5 bases. The CDR3 contains 14 residues. In germline, CDR1 is SGHTA, CDR2 FQGTGA. Trimming left V 4 bases short and J 14 bases short, with 23 bases between. The CDR3 loop reads CASSSAAMRQGKTF. CDR3 nucleotide sequence: TGTGCCAGCAGCTCGGCGGCGATGCGGCAGGGAAAAACCTTC.

V usage is TRBV6-1 and J usage is TRBJ2-2; D unclear. Trimming left V 4 bases short and J 4 bases short, with 22 bases between. Germline CDR1 reads MNHNS; CDR2 reads SASEGT. This CDR3 is 18 amino acids long. This chain's CDR3 is CASSGFGRAASGTGELFF. The CDR3 region has the DNA TGTGCCAGCAGTGGCTTCGGTCGCGCGGCTTCTGGCACCGGGGAGCTGTTTTTT.

This chain links TRBV6-6 with TRBJ1-2, with D possibly matching TRBD1 (5 bases). The CDR3 totals 16 residues. Per germline, CDR1 MNHNY and CDR2 SVGAGI (reference sequence). The V gene lost 2 bases and the J gene lost 0 bases, with 13 bases spanning the gap. The CDR3 region is CASSYGGPLANYGYTF. The DNA of the CDR3 is TGTGCCAGCAGTTACGGGGGACCGCTAGCTAACTATGGCTACACCTTC.

This clone is a singleton in its sample. The genes are TRBV15 and TRBJ1-2; a weak D match, TRBD1 (6 bases). Germline V gene data show CDR1 as LNHNV and CDR2 as YYDKDF (reference sequence). This CDR3 spans 13 amino acids. V lost 0 bases and J lost 8, with 10 bases in between. In nucleotides, the CDR3 is TGTGCCACCAGCAGAGACCAGGGGAGAGGCTACACCTTC. Translated, it gives CATSRDQGRGYTF.

The J gene is TRBJ2-7, the V gene TRBV6-1; a possible D gene is TRBD1 (6 bases). The CDR3 runs 12 residues. The V end lost 8 bases, the J end lost 3 bases, and 11 bases lay between the germline ends. The germline gives CDR1 MNHNS, CDR2 SASEGT. In DNA, the CDR3 is TGTGCCAGCGGATACAGGGACTACGAGCAGTACTTC. Protein: CASGYRDYEQYF.

The gene calls are TRBV28 and TRBJ2-7; D uncertain. This CDR3 region has 16 residues. Germline CDR1 is MDHEN and CDR2 is SYDVKM. V dropped 3 bases and J dropped 1 base, with 16 bases sitting between them. DNA for the CDR3: TGTGCCAGCAGTTTGGGTCGGGCAGGAGTATCCTACGAGCAGTACTTC. This encodes CASSLGRAGVSYEQYF. Combining the CDR3 with reference TRBV28 and TRBJ2-7 gives the whole variable domain DVKVTQSSRYLVKRTGEKVFLECVQDMDHENMFWYRQDPGLGLRLIYFSYDVKMKEKGDIPEGYSVSREKKERFSLILESASTNQTSMYLCASSLGRAGVSYEQYFGPGTRLTVT.

The chain combines TRBV5-4 with TRBJ1-6; unclear D gene. V was trimmed by 0 bases and J by 6 bases, leaving 10 bases between them. Germline CDR1 reads SGHNT; CDR2 reads YYREEE (reference sequence). The CDR3 extends over 15 amino acids. In nucleotides, the CDR3 is TGTGCCAGCAGCTTGGATGGGGATGGTAATTCACCCCTCCACTTT. This translates into CASSLDGDGNSPLHF.

The rearrangement links TRBV15 to TRBJ1-1, with no clear D. CDR1 and CDR2 (germline): LNHNV, YYDKDF (reference sequence). V was shortened by 9 bases and J by 3 bases, with 11 bases between the two germline ends. The CDR3 runs 12 residues. CDR3 residues: CATAGLYTEAFF. DNA of the CDR3: TGTGCCACGGCTGGGTTGTACACTGAAGCTTTCTTT.

The chain couples TRBV15 to TRBJ1-6; TRBD1 aligns across 8 bases. V lost 3 bases and J lost 9; bases outside the gene matches: 10. The CDR3 length is 16 residues. CDR1 and CDR2 from the germline V gene are LNHNV and YYDKDF (reference sequence). This chain's CDR3 is CATSSMGQAISSPLHF. CDR3 bases: TGTGCCACCAGCAGTATGGGACAGGCCATCAGTTCACCCCTCCACTTT.

The V gene is TRBV21-1, the J gene TRBJ2-7. TRBV21-1 is a pseudogene locus. The CDR3 loop spans 11 amino acids. DNA of the CDR3: TGTGCCAGCACCGATTGCTACGAGCAGTACTTC. Its translation is CASTDCYEQYF.

This clone was found once. This chain joins TRBV11-2 and TRBJ2-7; tentative D call: TRBD2 (5 bases). With 5 bases removed from V and 6 bases from J, the gap between germline ends came to 23 bases. The germline V gene encodes CDR1 SGHAT and CDR2 FQNNGV. The CDR3 covers 16 residues. DNA for the CDR3: TGTGCCAGCAGCCCCCGAGAGGGTTCAGGCTTATCCGAGCAGTACTTC. Encoded protein: CASSPREGSGLSEQYF.

The V call is TRBV5-1, the J call TRBJ1-4; D might be TRBD1 (5 bases). The germline gives CDR1 SGHRS, CDR2 YFSETQ. CDR3 length: 13 amino acids. V lost 6 bases and J 3 bases, leaving 9 bases between the germline ends. DNA of the CDR3: TGCGCCAGCACTGGGGGGGCTAATGAAAAACTGTTTTTT. Its protein is CASTGGANEKLFF.